This T cell receptor (beta chain) was recorded in a study of blood T cells in healthy people across ages. Study observations and caveats: The study found more naive CD4+ cells and higher diversity in long-lived than aged donors.

Samples had at least 6 million PBMCs isolated from them. This clonotype occurred many times. Its specificity is unknown. Alongside a J-beta primer mix, a sample-barcoded 5' primer served in a second PCR lasting about 7 to 12 cycles. TCRdb called the 5' RACE reads again in MiXCR, with one record for every CDR3 protein. Of hundreds of thousands of distinct CDR3 sequences listed, more than 45% are singletons. The sequenced material came from blood. This TCR came from a man in his sixties in good health.

In nucleotides, the CDR3 is TGTGCCAGCAGCCCGAAGGGACTAGCCGGTTCGGATACGCAGTATTTT. This sequence encodes CASSPKGLAGSDTQYF. The rearrangement joins TRBV9 to TRBJ2-3, with TRBD2 matching 9 bases. Looked up from germline, CDR1 is SGDLS and CDR2 is YYNGEE. With 4 bases clipped from V and 6 bases from J, the junction kept 12 bases outside the gene matches. The CDR3 spans 16 residues. Filled out from reference TRBV9 and TRBJ2-3, the complete variable domain reads DSGVTQTPKHLITATGQRVTLRCSPRSGDLSVYWYQQSLDQGLQFLIQYYNGEERAKGNILERFSAQQFPDLHSELNLSSLELGDSALYFCASSPKGLAGSDTQYFGPGTRLTVL.